Listed here are 21 T cell receptor beta chains from one sample, sequenced in a study of T cell responses to AZD1222 COVID-19 vaccine. Clones were read by immunoSEQ multiplex PCR, and TCRdb kept only the in-frame ones, dropping some. The sample comprises around 35,000 clones, approximately 86% of which are singletons, and about 7% rests with the top ten. Sequenced here: peripheral blood, sampled on day 0 of AZD1222 vaccination. The receptor source for this set is an adult in good health.

The rearrangement links TRBV4-2 to TRBJ2-1; 10 nucleotides match TRBD2. Germline CDR1 LGHNA, CDR2 YNFKEQ. This CDR3 is built from 15 residues. V was pared by 6 bases and J by 6 bases, with 8 bases of the junction left unmatched. The CDR3 DNA reads as TGTGCCAGCAGAGAAGCGGGGGGGCCTGGCAATGAGCAGTTCTTC. Translated, it gives CASREAGGPGNEQFF.

The CDR3 here is CAISGGSGAWETQYF. CDR3 DNA: TGTGCCATCAGTGGTGGATCAGGGGCATGGGAGACCCAGTACTTC. The chain employs TRBV10-3 and TRBJ2-5; perhaps TRBD1 as D (6 bases). The CDR3 totals 15 residues. The V gene's germline CDR1 is ENHRY and CDR2 SYGVKD. V was shortened by 4 bases and J by 5 bases, with 17 bases between the two germline ends.

J is TRBJ1-2 and V is TRBV28; D not certain. CDR3 length: 14 amino acids. V was cut by 5 bases and J by 1 base, with 11 bases left in between. Germline V gene data show CDR1 as MDHEN and CDR2 as SYDVKM. The CDR3 nucleotides read TGTGCCAGCAGTCCGAGGACGGTTAACTATGGCTACACCTTC. It yields the protein CASSPRTVNYGYTF.

This clone was found once. The chain links TRBV7-2 to TRBJ2-7; D ambiguous. The CDR3 is made up of 12 amino acids. Germline lookup yields CDR1 SGHTA and CDR2 FQGNSA. V lost 5 bases to trimming and J lost 5 bases, with 10 bases between them. In DNA form, the CDR3 reads TGTGCCAGCAGCCCGGCGGTGGACGAGCAGTACTTC. Protein product: CASSPAVDEQYF.

The rearrangement joins TRBV7-9 to TRBJ2-1; 8 bases agree with TRBD1. Germline V gene data show CDR1 as SEHNR and CDR2 as FQNEAQ (reference sequence). This CDR3 region has 17 residues. V was pared by 2 bases and J by 2 bases, with 8 bases of the junction left unmatched. The CDR3 sequence is CASSLPAGTGAYNEQFF. The CDR3 coding sequence is TGTGCCAGCAGCTTACCGGCTGGGACAGGAGCCTACAATGAGCAGTTCTTC.

In DNA form, the CDR3 reads TGTGCCAGCAGCTTCCTGACAGGGGTGAACACTGAAGCTTTCTTT. Translated: CASSFLTGVNTEAFF. The chain recombines TRBV5-4 with TRBJ1-1; 8 nucleotides align to TRBD1. The CDR3 has 15 residues. Germline trimming cut 2 bases from V and 0 bases from J; bases unmatched to any gene: 3. Germline-derived CDR1 and CDR2 are SGHNT and YYREEE (reference sequence).

The chain carries TRBV19 and TRBJ1-1; D ambiguous. CDR1 LNHDA and CDR2 SQIVND come from the germline V gene (reference sequence). V lost 3 bases and J 11 bases, leaving 10 bases between the germline ends. CDR3 length: 11 residues. The CDR3 loop reads CASSMKGKAFF. Written as DNA, the CDR3 is TGTGCCAGTAGTATGAAGGGCAAGGCTTTCTTT.

This clone was seen once. The chain has TRBV12-3 or TRBV12-4 and TRBJ2-2; D unresolved. The CDR3 consists of 12 residues. V was pared by 3 bases and J by 8 bases, with 7 bases between. The CDR3 loop reads CASSFHTGELFF. In DNA form, the CDR3 reads TGTGCCAGCAGTTTCCATACAGGGGAGCTGTTTTTT.

This clone appeared once. This sequence joins TRBV5-5 and TRBJ1-3; D is unresolved. The V end was cut by 1 base, the J end by 1 base, with 6 bases between. CDR3 size: 14 residues. CDR1 is SGHKS, CDR2 YYEKEE, per germline (reference sequence). The CDR3 sequence: CASSLIVSGNTIYF. CDR3 coding DNA: TGTGCCAGCAGCTTGATAGTGTCTGGAAACACCATATATTTT.

The V call is TRBV7-2, the J call TRBJ1-3; D gene uncertain. Per germline, CDR1 SGHTA and CDR2 FQGNSA. Trimming removed 0 bases from V and 4 bases from J, with 16 bases in between. The CDR3 extends over 17 amino acids. CDR3 in DNA: TGTGCCAGCAGCTTAGCGAGGGAGATCTATACCGGAAACACCATATATTTT. Its protein product is CASSLAREIYTGNTIYF.

The genes are TRBV7-8 and TRBJ2-1; possibly TRBD1 for D (5 bases). CDR1 SGHVS and CDR2 FQNEAQ come from the germline V gene. This CDR3 region has 16 residues. The ends were cut back, 4 bases at V and 5 bases at J, with 18 bases in the middle. CDR3 in amino acids: CASSSVKGLEHNEQFF. The CDR3 DNA reads as TGTGCCAGCAGCTCGGTAAAGGGGCTAGAACACAATGAGCAGTTCTTC.

This chain uses TRBV2 with TRBJ2-1; no firm D call. The CDR3 contains 14 residues. With 4 bases removed from V and 5 bases from J, the gap between germline ends came to 12 bases. Germline lookup yields CDR1 SNHLY and CDR2 FYNNEI. The CDR3 nucleotides are TGTGCCAGCAGTGGAAGTCGGATTAACAATGAGCAGTTCTTC. This codes for CASSGSRINNEQFF.

The chain has TRBV28 and TRBJ1-5; D remains unclear. The germline gives CDR1 MDHEN, CDR2 SYDVKM. CDR3 size: 12 residues. V was clipped by 10 bases and J by 6 bases, with 13 bases between them. The CDR3 DNA is TGTGCCACCATGAGGAGCGCTCAGCCCCAGCATTTT. It specifies CATMRSAQPQHF.

The chain carries TRBV20-1 and TRBJ1-4; D gene uncertain. V lost 5 bases to trimming and J lost 5 bases, with 6 bases between them. The CDR3 contains 11 residues. The germline CDR1 and CDR2 sequences are DFQATT and SNEGSKA (reference sequence). The CDR3 here is CSAGVNEKLFF. The CDR3, as DNA: TGCAGTGCTGGCGTCAATGAAAAACTGTTTTTT.

V gene TRBV7-2 combines with J gene TRBJ1-2, with TRBD1 as a possible D gene (5 bases). The CDR3 loop spans 15 amino acids. Germline CDR1 and CDR2: SGHTA and FQGNSA. The ends were cut back, 6 bases at V and 2 bases at J, with 16 bases in the middle. The CDR3 here is CASRPTGGSNYGYTF. The CDR3 region has the DNA TGTGCCAGCAGACCTACCGGGGGGTCGAACTATGGCTACACCTTC. The full variable domain, in which reference TRBV7-2 and TRBJ1-2 provide the parts outside the CDR3, is GAGVSQSPSNKVTEKGKDVELRCDPISGHTALYWYRQSLGQGLEFLIYFQGNSAPDKSGLPSDRFSAERTGGSVSTLTIQRTQQEDSAVYLCASRPTGGSNYGYTFGSGTRLTVV.

The gene calls are TRBV6-2 or TRBV6-3 and TRBJ1-6, with a tentative D call TRBD1 (5 bases). The CDR3 has 15 residues. V dropped 0 bases and J dropped 3 bases, with 6 bases sitting between them. Germline V gives CDR1 MNHEY, CDR2 SVGEGT. The CDR3 nucleotides read TGTGCCAGCAGTTACTCGGGACTCTATAATTCACCCCTCCACTTT. Amino acid sequence: CASSYSGLYNSPLHF.

CDR3 sequence reads: CASLEYTGELFF. The CDR3 DNA sequence: TGTGCCAGTCTCGAGTACACCGGGGAGCTGTTTTTT. The chain has TRBV19 and TRBJ2-2; D remains ambiguous. V lost 8 bases and J lost 3, with 7 bases in between. The CDR3 loop spans 12 amino acids. The germline gives CDR1 LNHDA, CDR2 SQIVND (reference sequence).

The chain carries TRBV7-2 and TRBJ2-7; maybe TRBD2 (6 bases). Trimming left V 2 bases short and J 0 bases short, with 11 bases between. Looked up from germline, CDR1 is SGHTA and CDR2 is FQGNSA. The CDR3 covers 15 residues. The DNA of the CDR3 is TGTGCCAGCAGCTTACAAGCGGGTGTCTCCTACGAGCAGTACTTC. Amino acids: CASSLQAGVSYEQYF.

The chain employs TRBV5-8 and TRBJ2-5, with 7 nucleotides matching TRBD1. V lost 9 bases and J lost 2; bases outside the gene matches: 4. The CDR3 has 12 residues. Germline CDR1 SGHTS, CDR2 YDEGEE. The CDR3 region is CATPGQQETQYF. As DNA, the CDR3 is TGTGCCACCCCGGGACAGCAAGAGACCCAGTACTTC.

This clone appeared a few times. This rearrangement joins TRBV15 to TRBJ2-1, with 7 bases aligning to TRBD2. CDR1 and CDR2 from the germline V gene are LNHNV and YYDKDF (reference sequence). This CDR3 is built from 12 residues. The junction had 4 bases not matched to a gene; V was cut back by 5 bases and J by 9 bases. CDR3 sequence reads: CATSGGDGEQFF. CDR3 bases: TGTGCCACCAGCGGGGGGGACGGTGAGCAGTTCTTC.

The chain links TRBV27 to TRBJ1-5; D gene ambiguous. CDR1 MNHEY and CDR2 SMNVEV come from the germline V gene (reference sequence). CDR3 length: 12 residues. Trimming left V 4 bases short and J 5 bases short, with 6 bases between. CDR3 amino acids: CASSWYDQPQHF. CDR3 bases: TGTGCCAGCAGTTGGTATGATCAGCCCCAGCATTTT.